This entry is about one T cell receptor beta chain. Its target is not known. The source of the sample is a study of CXCR3-negative and CXCR3-positive naive CD8 T cells. Study-level findings and limits: The study found comparably high diversity in both naive subsets and much lower diversity in memory CD8+ cells. Naive CXCR3-positive cells had TRB CDR3s more hydrophobic than those of CXCR3-negative naive cells.

Preparation of TRB cDNA libraries relied on 5' RACE carrying UMI labels. TCRdb reprocessed the 5' RACE reads, with one entry per CDR3 protein and no DNA. Here the sample table reports some 130,000 distinct CDR3 sequences. Germline-derived CDR1 and CDR2 are SGHTA and FQGTGA. The CDR3 is 16 amino acids. The chain combines TRBV7-3 with TRBJ2-1; there is no DNA to check the TCRdb D call of TRBD1. The clonotype originates from a human donor in good health. Some clones in this sample may be carry-over from other donors' samples. Material: naive CXCR3- CD8+ T cells from blood. Regarding subset: CD45RO-CCR7+CD27+CD95- naive CD8+ T cells lacking CXCR3 (TNR3-). The CDR3 loop reads CASSHPSYRGGNEQFF.